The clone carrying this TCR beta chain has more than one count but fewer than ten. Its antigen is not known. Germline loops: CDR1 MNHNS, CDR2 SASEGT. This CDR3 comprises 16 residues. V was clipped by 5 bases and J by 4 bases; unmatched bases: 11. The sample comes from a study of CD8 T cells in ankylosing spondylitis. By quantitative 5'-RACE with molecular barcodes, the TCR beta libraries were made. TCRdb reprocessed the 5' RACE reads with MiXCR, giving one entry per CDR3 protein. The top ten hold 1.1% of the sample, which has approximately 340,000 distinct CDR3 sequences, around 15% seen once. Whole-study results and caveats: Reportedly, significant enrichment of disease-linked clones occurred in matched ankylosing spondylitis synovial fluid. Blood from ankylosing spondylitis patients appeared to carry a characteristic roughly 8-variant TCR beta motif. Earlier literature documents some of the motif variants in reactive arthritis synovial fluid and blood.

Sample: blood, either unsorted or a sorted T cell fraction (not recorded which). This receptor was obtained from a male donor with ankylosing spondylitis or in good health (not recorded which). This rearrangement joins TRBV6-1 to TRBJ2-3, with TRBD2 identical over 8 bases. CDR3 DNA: TGTGCCAGCAGTCCACTGTCCGGGAGGGCCGCAGATACGCAGTATTTT. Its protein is CASSPLSGRAADTQYF.